The 13 T cell receptor beta chains below all came from one sample that was sequenced in a study of blood T cell repertoires in COVID-19. The protocol was immunoSEQ multiplex PCR, while the TCRdb copy is restricted to in-frame clones and leaves out a portion. The sample gives 120,000 or so clones, around four fifths of which show up once; 5.5% to 6% is in the top ten. Specimen: peripheral blood. These TCRs come from a man at least 80 years old with active or convalescent COVID-19.

This chain connects TRBV6-2 or TRBV6-3 to TRBJ1-6, with TRBD1 matching 7 bases. Germline CDR1 and CDR2: MNHEY and SVGEGT. The CDR3 sequence is 16 residues long. V gave up 2 bases and J gave up 4 bases; unmatched junction bases: 5. This CDR3 is CASSYRGPAYNSPLHF. The CDR3 nucleotides read TGTGCCAGCAGTTACAGGGGGCCGGCTTATAATTCACCCCTCCACTTT.

The genes are TRBV5-5 and TRBJ2-2, with 8 bases matching TRBD1. V shed 2 bases, J shed 5 bases, and the junction held 8 bases outside the gene matches. The CDR3 totals 16 residues. Germline V gene data show CDR1 as SGHKS and CDR2 as YYEKEE (reference sequence). The CDR3 sequence: CASSFRQGIVTGELFF. The CDR3 DNA follows: TGTGCCAGCAGCTTCCGACAGGGGATTGTGACCGGGGAGCTGTTTTTT.

A single count supports this clone. This sequence joins TRBV6-5 and TRBJ1-2; tentatively, D is TRBD1 (6 bases). The germline V gene encodes CDR1 MNHEY and CDR2 SVGAGI. CDR3 length: 12 residues. Trimming stripped 6 bases from V and 7 bases from J, with 12 bases between. CDR3 DNA: TGTGCCAGCAGATCAGGGGAGAGTGGCTACACCTTC. Protein: CASRSGESGYTF.

V and J are TRBV11-2 and TRBJ1-2, with D possibly being TRBD1 (6 bases). The CDR3 consists of 15 residues. Germline V CDR1 and CDR2: SGHAT, FQNNGV. V was trimmed by 2 bases and J by 4 bases, leaving 14 bases between them. The CDR3 loop reads CASSLLGAYLYGYTF. The CDR3 DNA reads TGTGCCAGCAGCTTACTGGGGGCGTACCTCTATGGCTACACCTTC.

This clone was observed at least ten times. The V call is TRBV7-9, the J call TRBJ1-5, with D perhaps TRBD1 (6 bases). This CDR3 is built from 14 residues. Trimming left V 5 bases short and J 7 bases short, with 15 bases between. CDR1 and CDR2 from the germline V gene are SEHNR and FQNEAQ (reference sequence). This CDR3 is CASSNGQHGQPQHF. CDR3 bases: TGTGCCAGCAGCAATGGACAGCACGGGCAGCCCCAGCATTTT.

The rearrangement links TRBV15 to TRBJ1-2; unclear D gene. The germline V gene has CDR1 LNHNV and CDR2 YYDKDF (reference sequence). The CDR3 runs 12 residues. Trimming shortened V by 1 base and J by 7 bases, and 7 bases separated the two germline ends. The CDR3 is CATSRVTSGYTF. In DNA form, the CDR3 reads TGTGCCACCAGCAGAGTAACATCTGGCTACACCTTC.

CDR3 sequence: CASSLGVTRGEKLFF. CDR3 coding DNA: TGTGCCAGCAGCTTAGGGGTGACTAGGGGTGAAAAACTGTTTTTT. The genes are TRBV7-8 and TRBJ1-4, with D possibly being TRBD1 (5 bases). The V gene lost 1 base and the J gene lost 7 bases, with 13 bases spanning the gap. Looked up from germline, CDR1 is SGHVS and CDR2 is FQNEAQ. CDR3 length: 15 amino acids.

The V and J genes are TRBV4-3 and TRBJ2-7; 8 bases line up with TRBD2. Germline-derived CDR1 and CDR2 are LGHNA and YSLEER. V lost 0 bases to trimming and J lost 2 bases; unmatched junction nucleotides: 6. The CDR3 is made up of 16 amino acids. CDR3 protein: CASSQDMRGETYEQYF. In DNA, the CDR3 is TGCGCCAGCAGCCAAGATATGCGGGGGGAGACCTACGAGCAGTACTTC.

CDR3 bases: TGCAGCGCTCGGTCGGGGAGCGGGGGGGATAATGAGCAGTTCTTC. It yields the protein CSARSGSGGDNEQFF. The J gene is TRBJ2-1, the V gene TRBV29-1; 10 bases align to TRBD2. From germline, CDR1 is SQVTM and CDR2 ANQGSEA. V dropped 7 bases and J dropped 7; count of bases not matched to a gene: 13. CDR3 size: 15 residues.

V is TRBV30 and J is TRBJ2-7; 8 bases are shared with TRBD1. Germline lookup yields CDR1 GTSNPN and CDR2 SVGIG (reference sequence). The ends lost 8 bases at V and 4 bases at J; junction bases unmatched: 10. The CDR3 totals 13 residues. The CDR3 coding sequence is TGTGCCCGGGGACAGGCTTCGAATTACGAGCAGTACTTC. This encodes CARGQASNYEQYF.

The V call is TRBV5-1, the J call TRBJ2-2; TRBD1 is a possible D gene (5 bases). Trimming took off 4 bases at V and 2 bases at J, with 9 bases between the two ends. This CDR3 has 14 residues. Germline assignment: CDR1 SGHRS and CDR2 YFSETQ. CDR3 nucleotides: TGCGCCAGCAGCCTCGACAGTAACACCGGGGAGCTGTTTTTT. Residues: CASSLDSNTGELFF.

The chain links TRBV3-1 (or the pseudogene TRBV3-2) to TRBJ1-1, with 7 nucleotides matching TRBD1. J lost 3 bases, V lost 5 bases, and 6 bases had no gene match. Germline CDR1 and CDR2: LGHDT and YNNKEL (reference sequence). CDR3 length: 14 residues. CDR3 sequence: CASSAQGVDTEAFF. Written as DNA, the CDR3 is TGTGCCAGCAGCGCCCAGGGGGTGGACACTGAAGCTTTCTTT.

V gene TRBV4-1 combines with J gene TRBJ1-1, with D perhaps matching TRBD1 (6 bases). Germline assignment: CDR1 MGHRA and CDR2 YSYEKL. V lost 4 bases and J 6 bases, leaving 15 bases between the germline ends. The CDR3 is 14 residues long. CDR3 region: CASSRVRGDPEAFF. CDR3 sequence (DNA): TGCGCCAGCAGCCGAGTCAGGGGCGACCCTGAAGCTTTCTTT.